This T cell receptor (beta chain) was captured by sequencing in a study of shared clonotypes between healthy human individuals. Turning to the study itself: Three CD4 naive, three CD4 memory, two CD8 naive and one CD8 memory plate were used per donor.

Whole-study findings and limits: Only blood was sampled, and tissue TCR repertoires likely differ from blood ones.

Assay used: immunoSEQ multiplex PCR; TCRdb lists only in-frame clones, some missing. Among 2.3 million or so clones, roughly 93% were seen once, and the ten largest hold about 0.41%. The germline V gene encodes CDR1 SGHNT and CDR2 YYREEE (reference sequence). Trimming stripped 4 bases from V and 8 bases from J, with 15 bases between. The CDR3 is 13 amino acids. Remarks on this clone: Its antigen is unidentified.

The clonotype originates from a young man in good health. Some clones in this sample may be carry-over from other donors' samples. The sample was naive CD4+ T cells from PBMCs. Subset indicated: CD45RA+ positively selected. V gene TRBV5-4 combines with J gene TRBJ1-2, with D possibly being TRBD1 (5 bases). This chain's CDR3 is CASSNPRVYGYTF. CDR3 nucleotides: TGTGCCAGCAGCAATCCCAGGGTTTACGGCTACACCTTC. The whole variable domain, remainder taken from reference TRBV5-4 and TRBJ1-2, is ETGVTQSPTHLIKTRGQQVTLRCSSQSGHNTVSWYQQALGQGPQFIFQYYREEENGRGNFPPRFSGLQFPNYSSELNVNALELDDSALYLCASSNPRVYGYTFGSGTRLTVV.